This T cell receptor (beta chain) is from a study of cytomegalovirus exposure and HLA in healthy donors. Broader study findings: A later analysis reportedly found fewer N-insertions in an Asian-associated ancestry cluster than the roughly 670-donor mean. The authors later found most CMV-associated TCR beta chains appeared HLA-restricted.

Germline lookup yields CDR1 SNHLY and CDR2 FYNNEI. The CDR3 runs to 15 residues. Unmatched junction bases numbered 13, after V lost 7 bases and J lost 7 bases. PCR employed 60 Vbeta and 13 Jbeta primers. Libraries were prepared by immunoSEQ multiplex PCR; TCRdb keeps only in-frame clonotypes and omits some of them. The profile shows 120,000 to 150,000 clones, about 66% of them singletons. Of note for this clone: What it binds is unknown.

V is TRBV2 and J is TRBJ1-5; the match to TRBD1 covers 7 bases. The specimen sequenced was PBMCs. The clonotype originates from a male donor in good health and CMV-seronegative. The CDR3 DNA reads as TGTGCCAGCACAGACAGGGCGGGGTGGAAACAGCCCCAGCATTTT. This codes for CASTDRAGWKQPQHF.